This T cell receptor beta chain was captured by sequencing in a study of beta chain features in type 1 diabetes listed by TCRdb under 2018. For the wider study: Patients and healthy donors did not differ in mean age, gender distribution, total cell number or subset yield. A total of some 110 million sorted cells were examined across all samples, and the number of cells per subset was strongly correlated with RNA yield. In the study, TCRB repertoires of sorted circulating CD4+ T cell subsets from recently diagnosed type 1 diabetes patients were compared with those of matched healthy donors. Regulatory and stem cell-like memory subsets were isolated from only 8 patients and about eight healthy donors, whereas naive and central memory subsets came from all 30 or so donors.

What the work shows at the level of the full study, not this receptor alone: In all four CD4+ subsets, TCRB CDR3 length was moderately but significantly shorter in type 1 diabetes patients. Only small numbers of individuals were included in the HLA sub-analyses, which left unresolved whether HLA type had any influence on TCRB rearrangement. Because cDNA was sequenced instead of genomic DNA, highly expressing activated cells could be over-represented, though the groups showed no difference in activation or CD3 levels. Naive, central memory and regulatory TCRB repertoires appeared more similar among patients than among healthy donors. Shorter templates might be favored by PCR, yet because patient and control samples were amplified and corrected together, any such skew would affect both groups equally. Patients with type 1 diabetes made fewer insertions and deleted more nucleotides at VDJ recombination sites, implying thymic rearrangement abnormalities.

The entire isolated RNA was reverse transcribed using the High Capacity cDNA Reverse Transcription Kit, and thus expressed TCRB transcripts were sequenced. Deep immunoSEQ sequencing was performed on naive, central memory and regulatory T cell samples, with an average of around 3.4 million total reads per sample. Sorted cells were lysed in RLT buffer and RNA was extracted with DNase-treated RNeasy Micro or Mini kits, depending on cell number. Each cell subset was processed on its own to prevent cross-contamination, while patient and healthy donor samples were processed together. The immunoSEQ multiplex PCR was used to amplify TCRB sequences from cDNA, yielding 87-bp fragments that span the CDR3 region. Amplicons were sequenced on the Illumina HiSeq platform. The authors' pipeline ran thus. PCR bias was corrected computationally using synthetic template baselines, and reads within Hamming distance 2 were collapsed, with unmergeable singletons discarded. Reads were aligned against IMGT so that V, D and J genes, CDR3 length and insertions or deletions at six rearrangement sites could be assigned. Within each subset, clonotype counts were normalized to sorted cell number, after which true diversity and Gini coefficients were computed with the tcR R package. The overlap coefficient, calculated on TCRB nucleotide sequences, was used to measure repertoire sharing. TCRdb re-hosts the immuneACCESS table, in-frame sequences only. Its copies lack some clones; in the studies checked, an unresolved V gene accounts for under half of them, and the cause for the rest is not known. The DNA gave D and trimming, while V, J and clone size come from that table. The sample table records some 140,000 clones; about 9.2% of these occur just once. 0.6% to 0.8% of the sample is taken by the ten largest.

A single peripheral blood draw of around 120 mL on average was collected from each donor into heparinised tubes. A BD FACSAria II was used to sort naive, central memory, regulatory and stem cell-like memory CD4+ T cells with a panel that included CD45RO, CCR7, CD25, CD127, CD95 and CD27. All sorted populations exceeded 95% purity. PBMCs were isolated right away by Lymphoprep density gradient centrifugation and were stained directly, without culture. So that batch effects would be minimized, each experiment stained and sorted samples in pairs, pairing one healthy donor with one patient. CDR1 SEHNR and CDR2 FQNEAQ are derived from the germline V gene (reference sequence). V drops 3 bases and J drops 4 bases, leaving 12 bases in between. Including cysteine and phenylalanine, the CDR3 has 14 amino acids. Only the CDR3 DNA stays, 42 bases, in frame from base 1. This clone was seen more than once but under ten times. Which antigen it targets is not known. No base quality information exists; no much larger clone differs at one position.

The chain employs TRBV7-9 and TRBJ1-2; possibly the D gene is TRBD1, per 6 matching bases. The source is a man aged 18 to 29 in good health. The sample consisted of central memory CD4+ T cells from blood. The DNA sequence is as follows: TGTGCCAGCAGCTTTGGACAGAACAGCTATGGCTACACCTTC. Its protein is CASSFGQNSYGYTF.